This T cell receptor beta chain was obtained from a study of early T cells in non-severe SARS-CoV-2 infection. Across the study: Alpha and beta chains were unpaired, from unsorted whole-blood bulk RNA. General study points: VDJdb-based matching was biased toward anti-spike CD8 responses and missed private and CD4 specificities.

Individual cDNA molecules each received unique molecular identifiers attached to them. TCRdb reanalysed the 5' RACE reads using MiXCR and keeps one entry per CDR3 protein. The data hold tens of thousands of distinct CDR3 sequences, with under 11% observed a single time. This CDR3 has 15 amino acids. V lost 8 bases to trimming and J lost 1 base; unmatched junction nucleotides: 8. CDR1 is MNHEY, CDR2 SMNVEV, per germline (reference sequence). For this clonotype: The target antigen is unknown.

The sample consisted of whole blood, taken at baseline. The chain couples TRBV27 to TRBJ2-4; 7 bases are a match to TRBD1. This TCR derives from an adult who was a healthcare worker with PCR-confirmed SARS-CoV-2 infection or an uninfected control (not recorded which). The CDR3 protein is CASGITGEAKNIQYF. The CDR3 DNA reads TGTGCCAGCGGCATCACAGGGGAGGCCAAAAACATTCAGTACTTC.